The 11 T cell receptor beta chains given below trace back to one sample, sequenced in a study of cytomegalovirus exposure and HLA in healthy donors. It was with 60 Vbeta and 13 Jbeta primers that the PCR ran. Method: immunoSEQ multiplex PCR; TCRdb's copy keeps in-frame clones and lacks some. The table includes 150,000 to 200,000 clones, more than 75% detected once. Sequenced sample: PBMCs. The receptors stem from a woman aged 18-30 years in good health and CMV-seronegative.

The chain uses TRBV4-1 and TRBJ2-5; 13 positions match TRBD2. The V and J ends lost 4 bases and 5 bases, in that order; junction bases with no gene match: 7. Per the germline V gene, CDR1 is MGHRA and CDR2 is YSYEKL. There are 16 residues in the CDR3. CDR3 in DNA: TGCGCCAGCAGCCTTTCCGGGACTAGCGGGGCGGAGACCCAGTACTTC. Its protein is CASSLSGTSGAETQYF.

V is TRBV6-5 and J is TRBJ1-1; a possible D gene is TRBD1 (6 bases). CDR1 is MNHEY and CDR2 is SVGAGI in the germline V gene. CDR3 length equals 14 residues. The germline V and J ends were trimmed by 7 bases and 1 base, with 13 bases remaining between them. CDR3 nucleotides: TGTGCCAGCAAGCACGGGACATCGAACACTGAAGCTTTCTTT. It translates to CASKHGTSNTEAFF.

Here the CDR3 DNA reads TGCGCCAGCAGCCACGGGACTAGCGAGTACAATGAGCAGTTCTTC. Its protein product is CASSHGTSEYNEQFF. This sequence joins TRBV4-1 and TRBJ2-1, with 10 bases fitting TRBD2. CDR1 and CDR2 from the germline V gene are MGHRA and YSYEKL. Trimming removed 3 bases from V and 4 bases from J; junction bases left unmatched: 3. This CDR3 spans 15 amino acids.

The V and J genes are TRBV7-2 and TRBJ2-2; D is possibly TRBD2 (7 bases). This CDR3 has 14 residues. V lost 5 bases, J lost 4 bases, and 11 bases lay in between. Germline CDR1 and CDR2: SGHTA and FQGNSA. CDR3 nucleotides: TGTGCCAGCAGCCCACGGGGGGCCACCGGGGAGCTGTTTTTT. This gives the protein CASSPRGATGELFF.

CDR3 sequence: CASSLVWLPGTSGSEKTQYF. For the CDR3, the DNA is TGTGCCAGCAGCTTAGTCTGGCTCCCCGGGACTAGCGGGAGTGAGAAGACCCAGTACTTC. The J gene is TRBJ2-5, the V gene TRBV7-6, with TRBD2 matching 14 bases. CDR1 is SGHVS and CDR2 is FNYEAQ in the germline V gene. Trimming cost V 1 base and J 6 bases; bases outside gene matches: 16. The CDR3 has 20 amino acids.

V and J are TRBV11-2 and TRBJ2-7; 8 nucleotides line up with TRBD1. With 0 bases clipped from V and 6 bases from J, the junction kept 4 bases outside the gene matches. Germline CDR1 SGHAT, CDR2 FQNNGV. The CDR3 sequence is 14 residues long. This CDR3 is CASSLEFTGGEQYF. CDR3 bases: TGTGCCAGCAGCTTAGAGTTTACAGGGGGCGAGCAGTACTTC.

The rearrangement uses TRBV11-1 and TRBJ1-1; D is undetermined. Germline V gene lookup returns CDR1 SGHAT and CDR2 FQDESV (reference sequence). The CDR3 runs 13 residues. V dropped 7 bases and J dropped 4 bases, with 13 bases sitting between them. In DNA form, the CDR3 reads TGTGCCAGCACCCAGATGGGAGGCACTGAAGCTTTCTTT. Protein: CASTQMGGTEAFF.

J is TRBJ2-7 and V is TRBV7-2; 7 bases are shared with TRBD2. The CDR3 is 17 amino acids. J lost 1 base, V lost 3 bases, and 12 bases had no gene match. Germline lookup yields CDR1 SGHTA and CDR2 FQGNSA. In DNA form, the CDR3 reads TGTGCCAGCAGCTTCCGCCTGGGGGGGAGCAAGTCCTACGAGCAGTACTTC. Protein: CASSFRLGGSKSYEQYF.

The rearrangement joins TRBV7-9 to TRBJ2-1; 7 nucleotides match TRBD2. The germline CDR1 and CDR2 sequences are SEHNR and FQNEAQ (reference sequence). J lost 9 bases, V lost 3 bases, and 5 bases had no gene match. This CDR3 contains 13 residues. In DNA form, the CDR3 reads TGTGCCAGCAGCTTCGAGGGCGGGAGTGAGCAGTTCTTC. Translated, it gives CASSFEGGSEQFF.

The chain couples TRBV11-3 to TRBJ1-5, with D unclear. This CDR3 has 14 amino acids. In germline, CDR1 is SGHNT, CDR2 YENEEA. V lost 0 bases and J 0 bases, leaving 3 bases between the germline ends. As DNA, the CDR3 is TGTGCCAGCAGCTTAGATCTTAGCAATCAGCCCCAGCATTTT. Protein sequence: CASSLDLSNQPQHF.

As for this clone: Other DNA sequences in the sample encode the same CDR3. This chain links TRBV11-3 with TRBJ2-2; TRBD2 is a possible D gene (7 bases). The CDR3 spans 17 residues. V gave up 4 bases and J gave up 7 bases, with 22 bases separating them. CDR1 SGHNT and CDR2 YENEEA come from the germline V gene. CDR3 sequence: CASSSGAGERYDGELFF. DNA of the CDR3: TGTGCCAGCAGCTCGGGGGCGGGAGAGCGCTACGACGGGGAGCTGTTTTTT. Complete variable domain (other parts from reference TRBV11-3 and TRBJ2-2): EAGVVQSPRYKIIEKKQPVAFWCNPISGHNTLYWYLQNLGQGPELLIRYENEEAVDDSQLPKDRFSAERLKGVDSTLKIQPAELGDSAVYLCASSSGAGERYDGELFFGEGSRLTVL.